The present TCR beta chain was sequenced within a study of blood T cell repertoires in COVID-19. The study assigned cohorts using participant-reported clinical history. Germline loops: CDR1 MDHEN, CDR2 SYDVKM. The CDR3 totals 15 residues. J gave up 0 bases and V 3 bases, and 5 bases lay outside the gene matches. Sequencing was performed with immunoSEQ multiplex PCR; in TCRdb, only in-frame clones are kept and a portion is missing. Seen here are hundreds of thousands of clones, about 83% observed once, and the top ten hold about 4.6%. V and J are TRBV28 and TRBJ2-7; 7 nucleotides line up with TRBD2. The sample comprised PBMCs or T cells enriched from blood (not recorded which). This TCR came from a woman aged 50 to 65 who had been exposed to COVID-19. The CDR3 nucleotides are TGTGCCAGCAGTTTGGTAGGACTAGTCTCCTACGAGCAGTACTTC. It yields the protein CASSLVGLVSYEQYF.